The text below deals with one T cell receptor (beta chain). This clonotype has a handful of counts. It lacks a known antigen. No qualities accompany the bases; no much larger clone lies one base away. Ends trimmed: V by 4 bases, J by 4 bases; bases unmatched to a gene: 6. CDR1 DFQATT and CDR2 SNEGSKA were looked up in the germline V gene (reference sequence). Counted from cysteine to phenylalanine, this CDR3 has 13 amino acids. Only the CDR3 DNA is retained, 39 bases long and in frame from the first base. The source of the sample is a study of CDR3 diversity in severe acne (dated by TCRdb to the late 2010s). Library construction relied on PCR. Sequenced on an Illumina HiSeq 2000. The public reads were reanalyzed by TCRdb: fastp trimming at Q25, MiXCR alignment, in-frame beta chains only. Each record represents a unique CDR3 protein, reported with the most common genes and DNA among its rows. The sample table holds about 85,000 distinct CDR3 sequences, of which 45% to 55% were seen once. The top ten clones comprise over 9% of the sample.

Sample: blood. The TCR comes from a male donor in good health, serving as a control. This receptor chain uses TRBV20-1 and TRBJ2-7, with 8 bases matching TRBD2. The bases read TGCAGTGCTACCCGACCGGGGGGGTACGAGCAGTACTTC. The resulting protein is CSATRPGGYEQYF.